Listed below are T cell receptor beta chains from one sample, sequenced in a study of CD8+ T cells in alopecia areata. The protocol was immunoSEQ multiplex PCR, while the TCRdb copy is restricted to in-frame clones and leaves out a portion. The data contain 200,000 or so clones, around two fifths of them seen just once; the ten biggest clones take up around 2.5%. The sample was CD4+ T cells sorted from blood, taken at approximately week 37, from a patient treated with tofacitinib. The origin of the receptors is a human donor with alopecia areata. The CDR3 runs from the conserved cysteine through the conserved F or W. A D gene is named only where the DNA matches it firmly. Expanded clones are given a class, and other clones once, few, many or no size at all.

j_call clone_size d_call v_call cdr3_nt cdr3_aa
TRBJ2-3 - - TRBV4-1 TGCGCCAGCAACGACGAGAGGGATACGCAGTATTTT CASNDERDTQYF
TRBJ2-1 - TRBD2 TRBV25-1 TGTGCCAGCAGTGGTCAGACTAGCGGCCGGCAGTTCTTC CASSGQTSGRQFF
TRBJ1-6 many TRBD1 TRBV7-9 TGTGCCAGCAGCCTCCCGGGACAGCGAAATTCACCCCTCCACTTT CASSLPGQRNSPLHF
TRBJ2-7 - - TRBV4-2 TGTGCCAGCAGCCAAGATCGTCCGAACGAGCAGTACTTC CASSQDRPNEQYF
TRBJ1-5 few - TRBV4-3 TGCGCCAGCAGCCAAGACCCCCGACCCAATCAGCCCCAGCATTTT CASSQDPRPNQPQHF
TRBJ2-5 few - TRBV29-1 TGCAGCGTTGTAGGCCGGGGTCGGCAAGAGACCCAGTACTTC CSVVGRGRQETQYF
TRBJ1-5 - - TRBV5-1 TGCGCCAGCAGCTTGTGGGGTGATAGCAATCAGCCCCAGCATTTT CASSLWGDSNQPQHF
TRBJ2-1 once TRBD2 TRBV29-1 TGCAGCGTTGAACCACCCGGGGGGGTAGTAAATGTGCAGTTCTTC CSVEPPGGVVNVQFF
TRBJ1-2 many - TRBV28 TGTGCCAGCAGTCGGTCCCCACGGGATAACTATGGCTACACCTTC CASSRSPRDNYGYTF
TRBJ2-7 few TRBD2 TRBV5-1 TGCGCCAGCGGGAGACTAGCGGATACCTACGAGCAGTACTTC CASGRLADTYEQYF
TRBJ2-1 few - TRBV30 TGTGCCTGGAGGGCCAGCTCCTACAATGAGCAGTTCTTC CAWRASSYNEQFF
TRBJ1-1 - TRBD1 TRBV29-1 TGCAGCGGTGGGGTCGACAGGGGCACTGAAGCTTTCTTT CSGGVDRGTEAFF
TRBJ1-3 - TRBD1 TRBV30 TGTGCCTGGAGTGTAGCAGGGGGCTCTGGAAACACCATATATTTT CAWSVAGGSGNTIYF
TRBJ2-7 - - TRBV14 TGTGCCAGCAAACGAGTCGGGGAGCAGTACTTC CASKRVGEQYF
TRBJ1-5 - - TRBV27 TGTGCCAGCAGTTTAGTCGGGGGACAGCCCCAGCATTTT CASSLVGGQPQHF
TRBJ1-3 - - TRBV4-1 TGCGCCAGCAGCCAAGATCGAGACAGCTCTAGTGGAAACACCATATATTTT CASSQDRDSSSGNTIYF
TRBJ1-1 - - TRBV5-1 TGCGCCAGCAGCTTGGACAGAATTGAAGCTTTCTTT CASSLDRIEAFF
TRBJ1-1 - - TRBV30 TGTGCCTGGAGATGGGGCGGGAACACTGAAGCTTTCTTT CAWRWGGNTEAFF
TRBJ1-1 - TRBD1 TRBV30 TGTGCCCGATCGACAGGGGTCCGTGGCCACACTGAAGCTTTCTTT CARSTGVRGHTEAFF
TRBJ1-6 - - TRBV30 TGTGCCTGGAACTTGAGGGGAGGCAGGAGGAATTCACCCCTCCACTTT CAWNLRGGRRNSPLHF
TRBJ2-7 - TRBD2 TRBV27 TGTGCCAGCAGATCCCCCGGGGGAGGGTACTACGAGCAGTACTTC CASRSPGGGYYEQYF
TRBJ2-1 - - TRBV4-3 TGCGCCAGCAGCCAACGGGGGAATGAGCAGTTCTTC CASSQRGNEQFF
TRBJ2-7 - - TRBV7-6 TGTGCCAGCAGCTTAGGACTAAAGTACGAGCAGTACTTC CASSLGLKYEQYF
TRBJ2-7 - TRBD1 TRBV30 TGTGCCTGGAGCCCACCCGGGACAGACTACGAGCAGTACTTC CAWSPPGTDYEQYF
TRBJ2-3 - - TRBV7-3 TGTGCCAGCAGCTTAAACCTCCCCACAGATACGCAGTATTTT CASSLNLPTDTQYF
TRBJ2-5 - TRBD2 TRBV4-1 TGCGCCAGCAGCCAAGATAGGGGAGGGGAGACCCAGTACTTC CASSQDRGGETQYF
TRBJ2-7 few TRBD2 TRBV30 TGTGCCTGGAGTGTTCCGTTGGGCGGACTAGCTGTTAAATACGAGCAGTACTTC CAWSVPLGGLAVKYEQYF
TRBJ2-3 - TRBD2 TRBV5-8 TGTGCCAGCAGCAAGGGGAGGGGCAGCCTGAGCACAGATACGCAGTATTTT CASSKGRGSLSTDTQYF
TRBJ2-5 - - TRBV27 TGTGCCAGCAGTTCGGGACTCCCTGGGGAGACCCAGTACTTC CASSSGLPGETQYF
TRBJ2-7 - - TRBV30 TGTGCCTGGAGTGCCCCGACAGGAACCTACGAGCAGTACTTC CAWSAPTGTYEQYF
TRBJ1-1 few - TRBV7-9 TGTGCCAGCAGCCCCATGGGAGGTCGGATCGTCGCTGAAGCTTTCTTT CASSPMGGRIVAEAFF
TRBJ2-3 few - TRBV10-3 TGTGCCATCAGCCCTCGCCTTGATACGCAGTATTTT CAISPRLDTQYF
TRBJ2-7 few TRBD2 TRBV7-2 TGTGCCAGCAGCTCGAGGACTAGCGGGAGCTACGAGCAGTACTTC CASSSRTSGSYEQYF